These T cell receptor beta chains were read from a single sample in a study of cytomegalovirus exposure and HLA in healthy donors. Using immunoSEQ multiplex PCR, the repertoire was profiled, and TCRdb retains in-frame clones only, with some absent. The sample table includes fewer than 200,000 clones. The sequencing input was PBMCs. Source of these receptors: a woman aged 60-75 years in good health and CMV-seronegative. CDR3s include the opening cysteine and the closing phenylalanine or tryptophan. The D gene is left open where the match is weak.

V gene	J gene	D gene	CDR3 DNA	CDR3 protein
TRBV9	TRBJ2-1	TRBD2	TGTGCCAGCAGCGTAGGGGGCGGGAGGATCAATGAGCAGTTCTTC	CASSVGGGRINEQFF
TRBV10-3	TRBJ2-3	TRBD2	TGTGCCATCAAGACGGGACTAGCGGGAGCGAATCCCCCGACAGATACGCAGTATTTT	CAIKTGLAGANPPTDTQYF
TRBV2	TRBJ1-4	.	TGTGCCAGCACCGCGGACTCCCCGTGGGAAAAACTGTTTTTT	CASTADSPWEKLFF
TRBV5-1	TRBJ1-1	.	TGCGCCAGCAGCTACGGAGGCATGAACACTGAAGCTTTCTTT	CASSYGGMNTEAFF
TRBV10-2	TRBJ2-2	TRBD2	TGCGCCAGCAGTGAGCCGGTTAGCGGGAGGGCCGGCACCGGGGAGCTGTTTTTT	CASSEPVSGRAGTGELFF
TRBV7-9	TRBJ2-1	.	TGTGCCAGCAGCCCCCGGGGTAGTTCCTACAATGAGCAGTTCTTC	CASSPRGSSYNEQFF
TRBV7-2	TRBJ1-3	.	TGTGCCAGCAAGGAGAGTAGATCTGGAAACACCATATATTTT	CASKESRSGNTIYF
TRBV18	TRBJ1-1	TRBD1	TGTGCCAGCTCAGTCTCAAAACAGGGGCTCGGTGAAGCTTTCTTT	CASSVSKQGLGEAFF
TRBV4-1	TRBJ1-2	.	TGCGCCAGCAGCTCACCGGTAAGGGGGAACTATGGCTACACCTTC	CASSSPVRGNYGYTF
TRBV6-4	TRBJ2-3	TRBD1	TGTGCCAGCAGTGACGTCTCCGGGACAGGGGCTTTCGCAGATACGCAGTATTTT	CASSDVSGTGAFADTQYF
TRBV29-1	TRBJ2-3	.	TGCAGCGCCAGCATCGGGTTATCTAGCACAGATACGCAGTATTTT	CSASIGLSSTDTQYF
TRBV7-2	TRBJ1-5	TRBD1	TGTGCCAGCAGCGGATCGGGACAGGGGTTTCAGCCCCAGCATTTT	CASSGSGQGFQPQHF
TRBV25-1	TRBJ2-1	TRBD2	TGTGCCAGCAGTGAGCCTAGCGGGAGGGCCGCTGAGCAGTTCTTC	CASSEPSGRAAEQFF
TRBV9	TRBJ1-6	TRBD1	TGTGCCAGCAGCCCCGGACAGGGCTATTCACCCCTCCACTTT	CASSPGQGYSPLHF
TRBV5-1	TRBJ2-1	TRBD1	TGCGCCAGCAGCTCCCTGACAGGGGGCGCCTACAATGAGCAGTTCTTC	CASSSLTGGAYNEQFF
TRBV7-6	TRBJ2-7	.	TGTGCCAGCAGCTTAGGGCCTAGGAACGAGCAGTACTTC	CASSLGPRNEQYF
TRBV11-2	TRBJ2-2	.	TGTGCCAGCAGCCAACGGGGCGGGGTTTGGGAGCTGTTTTTT	CASSQRGGVWELFF
TRBV5-6	TRBJ1-2	.	TGTGCCAGCAGCTCTCTTGCCGCCGGGGGATATGGCTACACCTTC	CASSSLAAGGYGYTF
TRBV2	TRBJ1-2	TRBD1	TGTGCCAGCAATGTGGGACAGGGCGGAGGCTATGGCTACACCTTC	CASNVGQGGGYGYTF
TRBV10-3	TRBJ2-7	.	TGTGCCATCAGTGGGAATAGGGGTTCCGAGCAGTACTTC	CAISGNRGSEQYF
TRBV30	TRBJ2-1	.	TGTGCCTGGAGTGTCACACTAGGCAATGAGCAGTTCTTC	CAWSVTLGNEQFF
TRBV7-9	TRBJ1-2	TRBD1	TGTGCCAGCAGCCTTACAGGGGGCGGTGGCTACACCTTC	CASSLTGGGGYTF
TRBV4-1	TRBJ2-5	.	TGCGCCAGCAGCCAAGATCCCGGGGAGACCCAGTACTTC	CASSQDPGETQYF
TRBV11-2	TRBJ1-1	.	TGTGCCAGCAGCTTGGGCACAGGGACTGAAGCTTTCTTT	CASSLGTGTEAFF
TRBV5-1	TRBJ1-4	TRBD1	TGCGCCAGCAGCGGTGGGACAGGGCTAGATGAAAAACTGTTTTTT	CASSGGTGLDEKLFF
TRBV6-6	TRBJ1-1	.	TGTGCCAGCAGTTATTCGACATTGAACACTGAAGCTTTCTTT	CASSYSTLNTEAFF
TRBV7-2	TRBJ2-7	.	TGTGCCAGCAGCTTTTATAGTGGCGGTTCCTACGAGCAGTACTTC	CASSFYSGGSYEQYF
TRBV10-3	TRBJ1-1	TRBD1	TGTGCCATCAGGGGGACAGGGGGGGGAAGAATGAACACTGAAGCTTTCTTT	CAIRGTGGGRMNTEAFF
TRBV7-3	TRBJ2-7	.	TGTGCCAGCAGCTTGCCCCCCTTGACAGGTTCCTTTCACGAGCAGTACTTC	CASSLPPLTGSFHEQYF
TRBV2	TRBJ1-1	TRBD1	TGTGCCACAGGACAGGGCAGCACTGAAGCTTTCTTT	CATGQGSTEAFF
TRBV6-1	TRBJ2-7	TRBD2	TGTGCCAGCAGTGAAGGGAGCGGGGGGGCGTACTACGAGCAGTACTTC	CASSEGSGGAYYEQYF